What follows are 2 T cell receptor beta chains derived from one specimen sequenced in a study of T cells in localized non-small cell lung cancer. Profiling relied on immunoSEQ multiplex PCR, and the TCRdb table lists in-frame clones only, not all of them. The repertoire consists of approximately 70,000 clones, with roughly 80% occurring once and the leading ten covering under 5%. This specimen was PBMCs, taken before any cancer treatment. Receptors were obtained from a man aged 35 to 69 with stage II lung adenocarcinoma.

The CDR3 DNA reads TGTGCCAGCAGCTTGGGGTTCACGGGAGGGGGCACAGATACGCAGTATTTT. This gives the protein CASSLGFTGGGTDTQYF. The gene calls are TRBV7-2 and TRBJ2-3, with 8 bases lining up with TRBD2. Germline V gene data show CDR1 as SGHTA and CDR2 as FQGNSA. The CDR3 has 17 residues. The trim removed 3 bases at V and 1 base at J, leaving 9 bases unmatched.

The rearrangement joins TRBV29-1 to TRBJ2-1, with D unresolved. The CDR3 extends over 14 amino acids. CDR1 and CDR2 (germline): SQVTM, ANQGSEA. The V end was cut by 4 bases, the J end by 8 bases, with 18 bases between. The CDR3 nucleotides are TGCAGCGTTGCCAACCACGCGATTGGCGATGAGCAGTTCTTC. Its translation is CSVANHAIGDEQFF.